A single sample is the source of the 14 T cell receptor beta chains below, sequenced in a study of tumor and adjacent non-tumor tissue in lung cancer. This sample's RNA came from whole unsorted tissue. A modified ARM-PCR protocol with three rounds of nested PCR amplified TCRbeta. TCRdb independently ran MiXCR on the multiplex PCR reads; one entry per CDR3 protein. The sample consists of 100,000 to 150,000 distinct CDR3 sequences, around three fifths of them appearing once. The specimen was lung tumor tissue. The receptors were gathered from a man younger than 40 with non-small cell lung cancer.

The chain combines TRBV6-2 or TRBV6-3 with TRBJ2-1, with a tentative D call TRBD2 (5 bases). Trimming stripped 6 bases from V and 4 bases from J, with 16 bases between. The germline V gene has CDR1 MNHEY and CDR2 SVGEGT. This CDR3 region has 15 residues. This CDR3 reads CASRPDYKMYNEQFF. The CDR3 DNA sequence: TGTGCCAGCAGACCTGACTATAAGATGTACAATGAGCAGTTCTTC.

Comments on this clonotype: In this CDR3 the conserved last residue, phenylalanine or tryptophan, is missing, so a read error is likely. This sequence joins TRBV20-1 and TRBJ2-2, with D perhaps TRBD2 (6 bases). Per germline, CDR1 DFQATT and CDR2 SNEGSKA (reference sequence). The ends were cut back, 0 bases at V and 6 bases at J, with 17 bases in the middle. The CDR3 runs to 16 residues. CDR3 loop: CSARDISREDAGELFL. The CDR3 DNA is TGCAGTGCTAGAGATATTAGCAGGGAGGATGCCGGGGAGCTGTTTCTT.

This clonotype was counted ten times or more. V is TRBV11-1 and J is TRBJ2-4; a possible D gene is TRBD1 (5 bases). Germline V gene sequence: CDR1 SGHAT, CDR2 FQDESV (reference sequence). The CDR3 length is 14 residues. The V gene lost 5 bases and the J gene lost 1 base, with 9 bases spanning the gap. The CDR3 reads CASSRRAAKNIQYF. The CDR3, as DNA: TGTGCCAGCAGCCGCAGGGCCGCCAAAAACATTCAGTACTTC.

In this sample, this clonotype turned up a few times. CDR3 in amino acids: CASSDKEGQYYTEAFF. Written as DNA, the CDR3 is TGTGCCAGCAGTGACAAGGAGGGCCAGTATTACACTGAAGCTTTCTTT. The genes are TRBV6-4 and TRBJ1-1; D not certain. The ends were cut back, 2 bases at V and 3 bases at J, with 16 bases in the middle. There are 16 residues in the CDR3. CDR1 and CDR2 (germline): MRHNA, SNTAGT.

This clonotype was counted a few times. Germline and junction disagree at one end, which may indicate a read error. The J gene is TRBJ1-1, the V gene TRBV4-2, with 7 positions matching TRBD1. This CDR3 is 15 amino acids long. The germline CDR1 and CDR2 sequences are LGHNA and YNFKEQ. The CDR3 protein is CASSQDLRGQLEALF. Written as DNA, the CDR3 is TGTGCCAGCAGCCAAGATCTAAGGGGACAGCTTGAGGCTCTCTTT.

Ten or more counts support this clonotype. This chain uses TRBV4-2 with TRBJ2-7, with 8 bases that match TRBD2. V trimming: 0 bases; J trimming: 0 bases; junction bases outside the gene matches: 4. This CDR3 is 16 amino acids long. In germline, CDR1 is LGHNA, CDR2 YNFKEQ. CDR3 loop: CASSQEGSGASYEQYF. The CDR3 nucleotides are TGTGCCAGCAGCCAAGAAGGTAGCGGGGCCTCCTACGAGCAGTACTTC.

This clonotype has only a few counts. One end of the junction is discordant with germline, which a read error may explain. The rearrangement joins TRBV11-3 to TRBJ2-5; 8 bases map to TRBD2. The CDR3 consists of 15 residues. From germline, CDR1 is SGHNT and CDR2 YENEEA. The CDR3 DNA reads as TGTGCCAGCAGCTTGGAAGCGGGAGTGCAAGAGACTCAGTACTTC. Protein sequence: CASSLEAGVQETQYF.

This clonotype was counted a few times. Possible read error: a much larger clone is one base away. The conserved closing phenylalanine or tryptophan is absent in this CDR3, likely reflecting a read error. The chain joins TRBV7-9 to TRBJ2-2, with D possibly TRBD1 on 6 matching bases. This CDR3 has 15 amino acids. Germline CDR1 reads SEHNR; CDR2 reads FQNEAQ (reference sequence). V was pared by 1 base and J by 4 bases, with 10 bases between. The CDR3 sequence is CASSLDQGSTGELFL. For the CDR3, the DNA is TGTGCCAGCAGCTTAGATCAGGGGAGCACCGGGGAGCTGTTTTTG.

This clonotype came up a few times. The chain recombines TRBV12-3 or TRBV12-4 with TRBJ2-7; D unclear. The CDR3 is 13 residues long. V was pared by 2 bases and J by 2 bases, with 7 bases between. This CDR3 is CASSLRRPYEQYF. The CDR3 region has the DNA TGTGCCAGCAGTTTAAGAAGACCCTACGAGCAGTACTTC.

Turning to this clonotype: Germline and junction disagree at one end, which may indicate a read error. V gene TRBV20-1 combines with J gene TRBJ1-2; unclear D gene. Germline V gene sequence: CDR1 DFQATT, CDR2 SNEGSKA (reference sequence). The CDR3 runs to 12 residues. For the CDR3, the DNA is TGTACTGCTAAACCGACTAACTATGGCTACACCTTC. It codes for CTAKPTNYGYTF.

This clonotype was seen ten or more times. The J gene is TRBJ2-2, the V gene TRBV29-1, with unresolved D. The CDR3 loop spans 12 amino acids. The ends were cut back, 5 bases at V and 3 bases at J, with 7 bases in the middle. CDR1 and CDR2 (germline): SQVTM, ANQGSEA. This chain's CDR3 is CSVRVDTGELFF. DNA of the CDR3: TGCAGCGTTCGAGTGGACACCGGGGAGCTGTTTTTT.

Worth noting for this clonotype: The conserved phenylalanine or tryptophan normally closing the CDR3 is absent here, so this likely arose from a read error. No DNA is shown, since the ends of the CDR3 on it are uncertain; the CDR3 is the one TCRdb lists. V gene TRBV11-1 combines with J gene TRBJ1-1; the listed D gene, TRBD1, was not tested against the DNA. Germline V CDR1 and CDR2: SGHAT, FQDESV (reference sequence). The CDR3 comprises 14 residues, both ends counted. The CDR3 sequence is CASSWTAVNTEALL.

Note on this clonotype: Here the CDR3 omits its conserved ending phenylalanine or tryptophan, so a read error is the likely source. The chain recombines TRBV12-3 or TRBV12-4 with TRBJ2-1; weak D call: TRBD2 (5 bases). This CDR3 has 13 amino acids. V was trimmed by 6 bases and J by 7 bases, leaving 13 bases between them. CDR3 sequence: CASSPRVANEQFV. CDR3 nucleotide sequence: TGTGCCAGCAGCCCAAGGGTAGCGAATGAGCAGTTCGTC.

This clonotype was picked up many times. The rearrangement links TRBV6-2 or TRBV6-3 to TRBJ2-3; no clear D. This CDR3 comprises 15 residues. The germline V and J ends were trimmed by 0 bases and 4 bases, with 11 bases remaining between them. CDR1 is MNHEY and CDR2 is SVGEGT in the germline V gene. Here the CDR3 reads CASSYSFSRADTQYF. The CDR3 bases are TGTGCCAGCAGTTACTCGTTCTCCAGAGCAGATACGCAGTATTTT.